These T cell receptor beta chains were read from a single sample in a study of cytomegalovirus exposure and HLA in healthy donors. Sequencing used immunoSEQ multiplex PCR; TCRdb keeps in-frame clones, though not all of them. The sample gives about 88,000 clones, around 96% of which show up once; roughly 0.82% is in the top ten. Specimen: PBMCs. Source of these receptors: a man aged 18 to 30 in good health and CMV-seronegative. The CDR3 runs from the conserved cysteine through the conserved F or W. Fields, in order: D gene, clone size, V gene, CDR3 length, J gene, CDR3 DNA, CDR3 protein. The D gene is left open where the match is weak. Part of the rows lack a size; the others show once, few, many or a class for expanded clones.

d_gene: TRBD2; abundance: .; v_gene: TRBV19; len: 16; j_gene: TRBJ2-7; CDR3nt: TGTGCCAGTACCCGAAAGGCTAGCGGGTCCCCCTACGAGCAGTACTTC; CDR3aa: CASTRKASGSPYEQYF
d_gene: TRBD2; abundance: .; v_gene: TRBV28; len: 16; j_gene: TRBJ2-3; CDR3nt: TGTGCCAGCAGTCCGGGAGGGGGTTCGGGCACAGATACGCAGTATTTT; CDR3aa: CASSPGGGSGTDTQYF
d_gene: TRBD2; abundance: .; v_gene: TRBV28; len: 15; j_gene: TRBJ2-3; CDR3nt: TGTGCCAGCAGTTTTATCAGCGGGACTCCCGGTACGCAGTATTTT; CDR3aa: CASSFISGTPGTQYF
d_gene: TRBD1; abundance: .; v_gene: TRBV5-4; len: 14; j_gene: TRBJ2-7; CDR3nt: TGTGCCAGCAGCCAAGGGACAGGTCTTTACGAGCAGTACTTC; CDR3aa: CASSQGTGLYEQYF
d_gene: TRBD1; abundance: .; v_gene: TRBV27; len: 14; j_gene: TRBJ2-5; CDR3nt: TGTGCCAGCAGAAAGACAGGGATCCGAGAGACCCAGTACTTC; CDR3aa: CASRKTGIRETQYF
d_gene: .; abundance: .; v_gene: TRBV2; len: 13; j_gene: TRBJ2-5; CDR3nt: TGTGCCGGAAGAGAAGGACAGCAAGAGACCCAGTACTTC; CDR3aa: CAGREGQQETQYF
d_gene: TRBD1; abundance: .; v_gene: TRBV25-1; len: 10; j_gene: TRBJ2-7; CDR3nt: TGTGCCAGGGAGGGACAGGCCGAGTACTTC; CDR3aa: CAREGQAEYF
d_gene: .; abundance: .; v_gene: TRBV2; len: 15; j_gene: TRBJ2-2; CDR3nt: TGTGCCAGCAGGGGAGGCAGGGGGAGCACCGGGGAGCTGTTTTTT; CDR3aa: CASRGGRGSTGELFF
d_gene: TRBD1; abundance: .; v_gene: TRBV5-6; len: 15; j_gene: TRBJ2-7; CDR3nt: TGTGCCAGCAGCTTGGGGACAGGGCGGAGATACGAGCAGTACTTC; CDR3aa: CASSLGTGRRYEQYF
d_gene: TRBD2; abundance: .; v_gene: TRBV7-2; len: 15; j_gene: TRBJ2-5; CDR3nt: TGTGCCAGCAGCACATCACTAGCGCGCCAAGAGACCCAGTACTTC; CDR3aa: CASSTSLARQETQYF
d_gene: TRBD2; abundance: .; v_gene: TRBV7-9; len: 15; j_gene: TRBJ2-2; CDR3nt: TGTGCCAGCAGCTTAACTAGCGGCCTCACCGGGGAGCTGTTTTTT; CDR3aa: CASSLTSGLTGELFF
d_gene: TRBD1; abundance: few; v_gene: TRBV19; len: 12; j_gene: TRBJ1-5; CDR3nt: TGTGCCAGTAGAACAGGGGATACGCCCCAGCATTTT; CDR3aa: CASRTGDTPQHF
d_gene: TRBD1; abundance: .; v_gene: TRBV5-4; len: 16; j_gene: TRBJ1-1; CDR3nt: TGTGCCAGCAGCTTGGGACAGGGGATAAAGAACACTGAAGCTTTCTTT; CDR3aa: CASSLGQGIKNTEAFF
d_gene: .; abundance: .; v_gene: TRBV7-2; len: 17; j_gene: TRBJ2-2; CDR3nt: TGTGCCAGCAGCTTAGAGTCGCTAGCGCGAAACACCGGGGAGCTGTTTTTT; CDR3aa: CASSLESLARNTGELFF
d_gene: .; abundance: .; v_gene: TRBV4-3; len: 14; j_gene: TRBJ2-1; CDR3nt: TGCGCCAGCAGCCGGGGCAGGGCAAACAATGAGCAGTTCTTC; CDR3aa: CASSRGRANNEQFF
d_gene: .; abundance: .; v_gene: TRBV25-1; len: 12; j_gene: TRBJ1-1; CDR3nt: TGTGCCAGCAGACCTTCAGGGACTGAAGCTTTCTTT; CDR3aa: CASRPSGTEAFF
d_gene: .; abundance: .; v_gene: TRBV6-6; len: 16; j_gene: TRBJ1-4; CDR3nt: TGTGCCAGCAGTTACCCCTCCGGGAGAACTAATGAAAAACTGTTTTTT; CDR3aa: CASSYPSGRTNEKLFF
d_gene: TRBD2; abundance: .; v_gene: TRBV9; len: 16; j_gene: TRBJ2-1; CDR3nt: TGTGCCAGCAGCGCCTCTAGCGGGAGTTCCTACAATGAGCAGTTCTTC; CDR3aa: CASSASSGSSYNEQFF
d_gene: .; abundance: .; v_gene: TRBV6-5; len: 15; j_gene: TRBJ2-2; CDR3nt: TGTGCCAGCAGTTCCCCGGGTGTTAGCACCGGGGAGCTGTTTTTT; CDR3aa: CASSSPGVSTGELFF
d_gene: TRBD1; abundance: .; v_gene: TRBV6-5; len: 16; j_gene: TRBJ2-5; CDR3nt: TGTGCCAGCAGTTACTCGCCGGGGACAGTCCAAGAGACCCAGTACTTC; CDR3aa: CASSYSPGTVQETQYF
d_gene: .; abundance: .; v_gene: TRBV15; len: 12; j_gene: TRBJ2-2; CDR3nt: TGTGCCACCAGCACAGGGAACGGGGAGCTGTTTTTT; CDR3aa: CATSTGNGELFF
d_gene: TRBD2; abundance: .; v_gene: TRBV6-6; len: 15; j_gene: TRBJ2-1; CDR3nt: TGTGCCAGCAGTTACGAGGGGACTAGTTACAATGAGCAGTTCTTC; CDR3aa: CASSYEGTSYNEQFF
d_gene: .; abundance: .; v_gene: TRBV5-1; len: 18; j_gene: TRBJ1-4; CDR3nt: TGCGCCAGCCAGAGAGAACCCAGAACAGGGTGGACTAATGAAAAACTGTTTTTT; CDR3aa: CASQREPRTGWTNEKLFF
d_gene: TRBD1; abundance: .; v_gene: TRBV30; len: 15; j_gene: TRBJ1-2; CDR3nt: TGTGCCTGGGGGAGGAGGGGGCTGGGAAACTATGGCTACACCTTC; CDR3aa: CAWGRRGLGNYGYTF
d_gene: .; abundance: .; v_gene: TRBV4-3; len: 16; j_gene: TRBJ2-1; CDR3nt: TGCGCCAGCAGCCGTACCCGGACTCCCACCTACAATGAGCAGTTCTTC; CDR3aa: CASSRTRTPTYNEQFF
d_gene: TRBD2; abundance: .; v_gene: TRBV6-5; len: 15; j_gene: TRBJ2-3; CDR3nt: TGTGCCAGCAGTTACGGGGTAGCGGGAGGCGATACGCAGTATTTT; CDR3aa: CASSYGVAGGDTQYF
d_gene: TRBD1; abundance: .; v_gene: TRBV10-3; len: 16; j_gene: TRBJ1-4; CDR3nt: TGTGCCATCAGTAACCCCGTGACAGGGTCTAATGAAAAACTGTTTTTT; CDR3aa: CAISNPVTGSNEKLFF
d_gene: .; abundance: .; v_gene: TRBV9; len: 15; j_gene: TRBJ2-5; CDR3nt: TGTGCCAGCAGCGTATGGTCAGGGGATGGGGAGACCCAGTACTTC; CDR3aa: CASSVWSGDGETQYF
d_gene: TRBD1; abundance: .; v_gene: TRBV18; len: 14; j_gene: TRBJ1-1; CDR3nt: TGTGCCAGCTCGAGGGGACAGTTGAACACTGAAGCTTTCTTT; CDR3aa: CASSRGQLNTEAFF
d_gene: TRBD1; abundance: .; v_gene: TRBV2; len: 16; j_gene: TRBJ2-4; CDR3nt: TGTGCCAGCAGGGCAGGGGGCGCGGGAAGCAGGGACATTCAGTACTTC; CDR3aa: CASRAGGAGSRDIQYF
d_gene: .; abundance: .; v_gene: TRBV28; len: 14; j_gene: TRBJ2-7; CDR3nt: TGTGCCAGCAGAGGGGCGGCCTCTACTTTCCAGCAGTACTTC; CDR3aa: CASRGAASTFQQYF
d_gene: .; abundance: .; v_gene: TRBV7-9; len: 16; j_gene: TRBJ2-7; CDR3nt: TGTGCCAGCAGCTTAGGCGGCTTGGGGCCCATCTACGAGCAGTACTTC; CDR3aa: CASSLGGLGPIYEQYF
d_gene: .; abundance: .; v_gene: TRBV5-4; len: 15; j_gene: TRBJ1-1; CDR3nt: TGTGCCAGCAGCTCCTTAGGGGTGGCAGGCACTGAAGCTTTCTTT; CDR3aa: CASSSLGVAGTEAFF
d_gene: TRBD1; abundance: .; v_gene: TRBV23-1; len: 17; j_gene: TRBJ2-4; CDR3nt: TGCGCCAGCAGTTCTCCCCGGGACAGGGAAGCCAAAAACATTCAGTACTTC; CDR3aa: CASSSPRDREAKNIQYF
d_gene: TRBD2; abundance: .; v_gene: TRBV10-1; len: 16; j_gene: TRBJ2-1; CDR3nt: TGCGCCAGCAGCGGGACTAGCTGGGGCTCCTACAATGAGCAGTTCTTC; CDR3aa: CASSGTSWGSYNEQFF
d_gene: TRBD1; abundance: once; v_gene: TRBV19; len: 15; j_gene: TRBJ1-4; CDR3nt: TGTGCCAGTAGTACCGACAGGGGGGCTAATGAAAAACTGTTTTTT; CDR3aa: CASSTDRGANEKLFF
d_gene: TRBD2; abundance: .; v_gene: TRBV6-5; len: 15; j_gene: TRBJ2-1; CDR3nt: TGTGCCAGCCTCACCGCGGGAGGCCGTCCCAATGAGCAGTTCTTC; CDR3aa: CASLTAGGRPNEQFF
d_gene: TRBD1; abundance: once; v_gene: TRBV6-5; len: 16; j_gene: TRBJ1-1; CDR3nt: TGTGCCAGCAGTTACTCCGGGACAGGGCTCCAATCGGATACTTTCTTT; CDR3aa: CASSYSGTGLQSDTFF
d_gene: TRBD2; abundance: .; v_gene: TRBV14; len: 18; j_gene: TRBJ2-1; CDR3nt: TGTGCCAGCAGCCAAGGTTATCGGACTAGCGGACCATACAATGAGCAGTTCTTC; CDR3aa: CASSQGYRTSGPYNEQFF
d_gene: TRBD1; abundance: .; v_gene: TRBV27; len: 13; j_gene: TRBJ1-1; CDR3nt: TGTGCCAGCAGTGCCGGACAGGGCACTGAAGCTTTCTTT; CDR3aa: CASSAGQGTEAFF